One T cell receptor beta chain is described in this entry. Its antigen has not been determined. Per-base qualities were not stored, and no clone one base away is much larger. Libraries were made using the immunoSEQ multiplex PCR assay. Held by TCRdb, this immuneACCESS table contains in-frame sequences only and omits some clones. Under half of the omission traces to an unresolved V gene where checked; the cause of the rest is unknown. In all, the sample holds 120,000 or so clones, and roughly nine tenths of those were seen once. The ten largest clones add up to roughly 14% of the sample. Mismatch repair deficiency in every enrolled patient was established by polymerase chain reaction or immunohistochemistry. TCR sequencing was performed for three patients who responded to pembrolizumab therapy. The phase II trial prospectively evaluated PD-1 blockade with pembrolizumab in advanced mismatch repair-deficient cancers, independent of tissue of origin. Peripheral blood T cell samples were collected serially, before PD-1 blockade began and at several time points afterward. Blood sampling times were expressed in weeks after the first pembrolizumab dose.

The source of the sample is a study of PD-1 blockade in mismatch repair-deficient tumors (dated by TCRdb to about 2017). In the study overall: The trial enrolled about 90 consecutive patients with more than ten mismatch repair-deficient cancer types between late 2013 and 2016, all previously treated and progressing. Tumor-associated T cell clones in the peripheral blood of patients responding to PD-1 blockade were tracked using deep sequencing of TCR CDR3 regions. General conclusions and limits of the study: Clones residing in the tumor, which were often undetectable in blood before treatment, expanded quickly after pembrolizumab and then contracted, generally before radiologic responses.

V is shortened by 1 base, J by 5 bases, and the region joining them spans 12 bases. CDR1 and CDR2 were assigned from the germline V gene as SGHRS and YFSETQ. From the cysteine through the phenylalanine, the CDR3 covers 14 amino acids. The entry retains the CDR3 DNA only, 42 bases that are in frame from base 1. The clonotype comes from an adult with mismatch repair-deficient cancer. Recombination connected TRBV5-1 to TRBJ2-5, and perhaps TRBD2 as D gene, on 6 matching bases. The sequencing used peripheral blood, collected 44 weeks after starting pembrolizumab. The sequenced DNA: TGCGCCAGCAGCTTGCGGGGGTATGGGGAGACCCAGTACTTC. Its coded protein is CASSLRGYGETQYF.